These 29 T cell receptor beta chains came from one sample sequenced in a study of identical twins. MiXCR, run by TCRdb on the 5' RACE reads, gives a single entry per CDR3 protein. This sample yields some 1,700,000 distinct CDR3 sequences, of which around 29% are seen a single time; around 0.25% belongs to the top ten. Sample: cord blood. These receptor sequences come from a newborn girl in good health.

This clonotype was detected only a few times. This chain links TRBV10-2 with TRBJ1-6; no clear D gene. Per the germline V gene, CDR1 is WSHSY and CDR2 is SAAADI. This CDR3 region has 12 residues. Trimming took off 8 bases at V and 18 bases at J, with 20 bases between the two ends. In DNA, the CDR3 is TGCGCCAGCGCAGATACCCGGGTTCTCTCCCACTTT. The encoded protein is CASADTRVLSHF.

The chain recombines TRBV18 with TRBJ1-5, with D tentatively TRBD1 (5 bases). Looked up from germline, CDR1 is KGHSH and CDR2 is LQKENI. The CDR3 runs to 17 residues. Trimming shortened V by 2 bases and J by 5 bases, and 19 bases separated the two germline ends. For the CDR3, the DNA is TGTGCCAGCTCACCATGGGTGGGGCAGGGAAGGCATCAGCCCCAGCATTTT. Amino acid sequence: CASSPWVGQGRHQPQHF.

This clonotype was counted between two and nine times. J is TRBJ2-1 and V is TRBV2; D may be TRBD2 (5 bases). Germline values: CDR1 SNHLY, CDR2 FYNNEI. The CDR3 is 15 residues long. V dropped 3 bases and J dropped 0 bases, with 9 bases sitting between them. The CDR3 sequence: CASSESSVSYNEQFF. The CDR3, as DNA: TGTGCCAGCAGTGAGAGTAGCGTCTCCTACAATGAGCAGTTCTTC.

The chain has TRBV7-9 and TRBJ1-4, with 9 bases aligning to TRBD1. V shed 3 bases and J 6 bases; nucleotides not matched to a gene: 2. Germline-derived CDR1 and CDR2 are SEHNR and FQNEAQ (reference sequence). This CDR3 region has 14 residues. CDR3 coding DNA: TGTGCCAGCAGCTTCAACAGGGGGCATGAAAAACTGTTTTTT. Its protein is CASSFNRGHEKLFF.

This clonotype was seen only a few times. The CDR3 is CSGSGTENTEAFF. As DNA, the CDR3 is TGCAGCGGTAGCGGGACAGAGAACACTGAAGCTTTCTTT. This chain joins TRBV29-1 and TRBJ1-1; 7 bases fit TRBD1. The CDR3 is 13 residues long. V was pared by 7 bases and J by 1 base, with 6 bases of the junction left unmatched. Germline loops: CDR1 SQVTM, CDR2 ANQGSEA. The whole variable domain, remainder taken from reference TRBV29-1 and TRBJ1-1, is SAVISQKPSRDICQRGTSLTIQCQVDSQVTMMFWYRQQPGQSLTLIATANQGSEATYESGFVIDKFPISRPNLTFSTLTVSNMSPEDSSIYLCSGSGTENTEAFFGQGTRLTVV.

J is TRBJ2-1 and V is TRBV12-3 or TRBV12-4, with 8 bases matching TRBD2. There are 14 residues in the CDR3. With 7 bases clipped from V and 5 bases from J, the junction kept 7 bases outside the gene matches. This CDR3 is CASTTLAGDNEQFF. The CDR3 nucleotides are TGTGCCAGCACAACCCTAGCGGGCGACAATGAGCAGTTCTTC.

The V gene is TRBV20-1, the J gene TRBJ2-7; 13 bases are shared with TRBD2. V shed 0 bases, J shed 2 bases, and the junction held 7 bases outside the gene matches. In germline, CDR1 is DFQATT, CDR2 SNEGSKA (reference sequence). This CDR3 spans 17 amino acids. The CDR3 coding sequence is TGCAGTGCTAGAGATTTGAGACTAGCGGGGGGCCCCTACGAGCAGTACTTC. Amino acids: CSARDLRLAGGPYEQYF.

The genes are TRBV5-6 and TRBJ1-5; 8 nucleotides align to TRBD1. Germline V CDR1 and CDR2: SGHDT, YYEEEE. CDR3 length equals 14 residues. V was clipped by 3 bases and J by 8 bases; unmatched bases: 7. This CDR3 is CASSSTGGGEPQHF. CDR3 bases: TGTGCCAGCAGCTCTACAGGGGGAGGTGAGCCCCAGCATTTT.

The V gene is TRBV27, the J gene TRBJ2-3, with 12 nucleotides matching TRBD1. Germline assignment: CDR1 MNHEY and CDR2 SMNVEV (reference sequence). The V gene end was trimmed by 2 bases and the J gene end by 5 bases; junction bases not matched to a gene: 5. This CDR3 has 16 residues. The CDR3 region is CASSLAGTGGLDTQYF. CDR3 DNA: TGTGCCAGCAGTTTAGCCGGGACAGGGGGCTTAGATACGCAGTATTTT.

The V call is TRBV7-2, the J call TRBJ1-1; D is ambiguous. Germline V gene sequence: CDR1 SGHTA, CDR2 FQGNSA. V shed 1 base and J shed 0 bases, with 15 bases lying between them. The CDR3 runs to 17 residues. The CDR3 nucleotides are TGTGCCAGCAGCTTAGTCTGGCAGGTCCTGGTGAACACTGAAGCTTTCTTT. Encoded protein: CASSLVWQVLVNTEAFF. The whole variable domain, remainder taken from reference TRBV7-2 and TRBJ1-1, is GAGVSQSPSNKVTEKGKDVELRCDPISGHTALYWYRQSLGQGLEFLIYFQGNSAPDKSGLPSDRFSAERTGGSVSTLTIQRTQQEDSAVYLCASSLVWQVLVNTEAFFGQGTRLTVV.

This clonotype appeared a few times. The rearrangement joins TRBV25-1 to TRBJ2-3; D not resolved. Trimming stripped 6 bases from V and 2 bases from J, with 12 bases between. Per the germline V gene, CDR1 is MGHDK and CDR2 is SYGVNS. CDR3 length equals 14 residues. The CDR3 reads CASSPPRITDTQYF. CDR3 in DNA: TGTGCCAGCAGCCCACCTAGGATCACAGATACGCAGTATTTT.

V is TRBV2 and J is TRBJ2-7, with no clear D. CDR1 and CDR2 (germline): SNHLY, FYNNEI. V shed 7 bases and J shed 0 bases, with 10 bases lying between them. The CDR3 has 13 residues. This CDR3 is CASIWGPSYEQYF. DNA of the CDR3: TGTGCCAGCATCTGGGGTCCCTCCTACGAGCAGTACTTC. Full variable domain (remainder filled in from reference TRBV2 and TRBJ2-7): EPEVTQTPSHQVTQMGQEVILRCVPISNHLYFYWYRQILGQKVEFLVSFYNNEISEKSEIFDDQFSVERPDGSNFTLKIRSTKLEDSAMYFCASIWGPSYEQYFGPGTRLTVT.

Details on this clonotype: The junction shows a germline mismatch at one end, possibly a read error. The genes are TRBV11-2 and TRBJ1-1; 7 bases map to TRBD1. Germline CDR1 reads SGHAT; CDR2 reads FQNNGV. The CDR3 extends over 13 amino acids. CDR3 amino acids: CASSDPTGQRPLF. CDR3 DNA sequence: TGTGCCAGCAGTGATCCCACGGGACAGAGGCCTTTATTT.

The count of this clonotype is one. The chain combines TRBV7-9 with TRBJ2-4, with D possibly being TRBD2 (5 bases). The better agreement between TRBJ2-7 and the DNA end casts doubt on the J call. Germline lookup yields CDR1 SEHNR and CDR2 FQNEAQ (reference sequence). The CDR3 has 16 amino acids. CDR3: CASSQKPEAFHYEQYF. DNA of the CDR3: TGTGCCAGCAGCCAAAAACCGGAGGCCTTCCACTACGAGCAGTACTTC.

The CDR3, as DNA: TGTGCCAGCTCACCTGGGACAGGGGTTTTTAATTCACCCCTCCACTTT. It yields the protein CASSPGTGVFNSPLHF. The chain joins TRBV18 to TRBJ1-6, with 10 nucleotides matching TRBD1. Unmatched junction bases numbered 5, after V lost 3 bases and J lost 6 bases. This CDR3 region has 16 residues. Germline CDR1 and CDR2: KGHSH and LQKENI.

This clonotype was counted only a few times. V and J are TRBV20-1 and TRBJ2-7, with 8 bases identical to TRBD2. After removal of 5 bases from V and 3 bases from J, the junction contained 6 bases not matched to a gene. Germline CDR1 and CDR2: DFQATT and SNEGSKA (reference sequence). This CDR3 comprises 13 residues. In DNA form, the CDR3 reads TGCAGTGCTGAGCGGGAGAATCTCTACGAGCAGTACTTC. This gives the protein CSAERENLYEQYF.

V and J are TRBV6-6 and TRBJ2-4, with TRBD1 identical over 9 bases. Germline assignment: CDR1 MNHNY and CDR2 SVGAGI (reference sequence). This CDR3 contains 14 residues. With 0 bases clipped from V and 12 bases from J, the junction kept 6 bases outside the gene matches. The CDR3: CASSYSGQGYTQYF. Here the CDR3 DNA reads TGTGCCAGCAGTTACTCCGGACAGGGGTACACTCAGTACTTC.

V usage is TRBV2 and J usage is TRBJ2-2; D possibly corresponds to TRBD2 (6 bases). The V gene lost 6 bases and the J gene lost 4 bases, with 9 bases spanning the gap. CDR3 length: 13 amino acids. Germline CDR1 is SNHLY and CDR2 is FYNNEI. CDR3 residues: CASRRDGTGELFF. CDR3 nucleotides: TGTGCCAGCAGGCGGGACGGCACCGGGGAGCTGTTTTTT. Full variable domain (missing parts from reference TRBV2 and TRBJ2-2): EPEVTQTPSHQVTQMGQEVILRCVPISNHLYFYWYRQILGQKVEFLVSFYNNEISEKSEIFDDQFSVERPDGSNFTLKIRSTKLEDSAMYFCASRRDGTGELFFGEGSRLTVL.

In its sample, this clonotype was seen a few times. The chain carries TRBV3-1 and TRBJ2-5; 11 bases match TRBD2. CDR1 and CDR2 from the germline V gene are LGHDT and YNNKEL (reference sequence). The CDR3 is made up of 16 amino acids. Trimming at V came to 0 bases and at J to 4 bases, leaving 4 bases not matched to a gene. In DNA form, the CDR3 reads TGTGCCAGCAGCCAAGACCCTAGCGGGGGGTCAGAGACCCAGTACTTC. Its protein is CASSQDPSGGSETQYF.

This chain joins TRBV2 and TRBJ2-1; D possibly corresponds to TRBD1 (5 bases). The last part of the DNA fits TRBJ2-7 better; the J call may be wrong. Germline assignment: CDR1 SNHLY and CDR2 FYNNEI. The CDR3 contains 16 residues. As DNA, the CDR3 is TGTGCCAGCAGTGCTCTGGACACCAGCTCCTACAATGAGCAGTACTTC. It yields the protein CASSALDTSSYNEQYF.

This clonotype was recorded once. V gene TRBV7-9 combines with J gene TRBJ2-1; 8 bases align to TRBD1. The CDR3 covers 15 residues. CDR1 is SEHNR and CDR2 is FQNEAQ in the germline V gene (reference sequence). With V trimmed by 1 base and J by 7 bases, 6 bases remained unmatched. As DNA, the CDR3 is TGTGCCAGCAGCTTAGGCGGGACAGGCCAGAATGAGCAGTTCTTC. Encoded protein: CASSLGGTGQNEQFF.

This clonotype showed up just a few times. The CDR3 DNA sequence: TGCAGTGCTGATACCGGGACAGGGGGGTACGAGCAGTACTTC. This codes for CSADTGTGGYEQYF. V and J are TRBV20-1 and TRBJ2-7, with 11 bases that match TRBD1. The V segment lost 5 bases and the J segment 4 bases; nucleotides outside the gene matches: 7. The CDR3 contains 14 residues. Looked up from germline, CDR1 is DFQATT and CDR2 is SNEGSKA (reference sequence).

The V call is TRBV28, the J call TRBJ2-7, with 8 bases that match TRBD2. Trimming removed 1 base from V and 6 bases from J; junction bases left unmatched: 5. Germline lookup yields CDR1 MDHEN and CDR2 SYDVKM. CDR3 length equals 14 residues. This chain's CDR3 is CASSLYGLAVEQYF. CDR3 coding DNA: TGTGCCAGCAGTTTATACGGACTAGCAGTCGAGCAGTACTTC.

V and J are TRBV25-1 and TRBJ2-1, with 11 bases identical to TRBD2. The V gene end was trimmed by 4 bases and the J gene end by 7 bases; junction bases not matched to a gene: 9. This CDR3 is built from 16 residues. CDR1 is MGHDK and CDR2 is SYGVNS in the germline V gene. Here the CDR3 DNA reads TGTGCCAGCAGTGTTCTTAGCGGGGGGGCTGGGAATGAGCAGTTCTTC. Protein: CASSVLSGGAGNEQFF.

This sequence joins TRBV6-2 or TRBV6-3 and TRBJ2-7; no firm D call. Germline loops: CDR1 MNHEY, CDR2 SVGEGT. This CDR3 spans 14 amino acids. Trimming took off 0 bases at V and 5 bases at J, with 11 bases between the two ends. DNA for the CDR3: TGTGCCAGCAGTTACTCGGTTCAGATGGACGAGCAGTACTTC. This sequence encodes CASSYSVQMDEQYF.

The chain couples TRBV14 to TRBJ1-1; no clear D. Germline-derived CDR1 and CDR2 are SGHDN and FVKESK. V was cut by 4 bases and J by 11 bases, with 17 bases left in between. CDR3 length equals 13 residues. This CDR3 reads CASSPRTDPWAFF. In DNA form, the CDR3 reads TGTGCCAGCAGCCCCCGGACGGATCCCTGGGCTTTCTTT.

The genes are TRBV27 and TRBJ2-3; 9 bases align to TRBD2. Germline CDR1 MNHEY, CDR2 SMNVEV (reference sequence). CDR3 length: 17 residues. J was trimmed by 3 bases and V by 3 bases; bases with no gene match: 10. Here the CDR3 DNA reads TGTGCCAGCAGTTTTAGGCTAGCGGGACCCTTGACAGATACGCAGTATTTT. Translation gives CASSFRLAGPLTDTQYF.

The chain is built from TRBV11-2 and TRBJ2-3; a weak D match, TRBD2 (5 bases). Trimming shortened V by 7 bases and J by 7 bases, and 15 bases separated the two germline ends. The V gene's germline CDR1 is SGHAT and CDR2 FQNNGV. The CDR3 runs 13 residues. The CDR3 DNA sequence: TGTGCCAGCACTAGAGGGTCCGGATATACGCAGTATTTT. It encodes CASTRGSGYTQYF.

There are a few counts of this clonotype. This sequence joins TRBV5-1 and TRBJ1-5; TRBD1 agrees at 7 bases. Germline-derived CDR1 and CDR2 are SGHRS and YFSETQ. This CDR3 has 15 amino acids. Trimming took 4 bases from V and 5 from J; bases not matched to a gene: 9. The CDR3 region has the DNA TGCGCCAGCAGCCCCATAGACAGGGTACATCAGCCCCAGCATTTT. This encodes CASSPIDRVHQPQHF.